The 7 T cell receptor beta chains given below trace back to one sample, sequenced in a study of spatial heterogeneity in lung cancer. Each CDR3 protein gets one entry after TCRdb re-called the 5' RACE reads with MiXCR. Counted here are fewer than 25,000 distinct CDR3 sequences, less than 3.5% occurring once; the ten biggest clones make up less than 35%. Described time point: sample taken at primary tumor resection. Whole RNA from tumor, nontumor lung or frozen PBMC was sequenced unsorted. Here the sequenced sample was PBMCs, taken at surgery. The source is a female donor with early-stage non-small cell lung cancer.

A few counts support this clonotype. V and J are TRBV6-1 and TRBJ2-7; 9 bases agree with TRBD1. The germline V gene has CDR1 MNHNS and CDR2 SASEGT. The CDR3 totals 15 residues. Trimming removed 3 bases from V and 4 bases from J; junction bases left unmatched: 7. The CDR3 bases are TGTGCCAGCAGTGACAGGGACAGGGTTCCATACGAGCAGTACTTC. Its protein is CASSDRDRVPYEQYF.

This clonotype was seen ten or more times. This chain connects TRBV2 to TRBJ1-4, with D possibly matching TRBD1 (5 bases). The CDR3 extends over 13 amino acids. Germline CDR1 is SNHLY and CDR2 is FYNNEI. Deletions cut 6 bases from V and 8 bases from J, with 13 bases between. The CDR3 region has the DNA TGTGCCAGCAGATACGGACGGGGCGAAAAACTGTTTTTT. Translated, it gives CASRYGRGEKLFF.

In this sample, this clonotype turned up many times. V gene TRBV6-6 combines with J gene TRBJ2-1; perhaps TRBD2 as D (5 bases). Germline CDR1 MNHNY, CDR2 SVGAGI (reference sequence). The V end lost 4 bases, the J end lost 5 bases, and 12 bases lay between the germline ends. The CDR3 extends over 14 amino acids. The CDR3 DNA follows: TGTGCCAGCAGTTTCGGACTGTCCCACAATGAGCAGTTCTTC. Its translation: CASSFGLSHNEQFF.

This chain connects TRBV11-3 to TRBJ2-1, with 9 bases identical to TRBD1. The CDR3 loop spans 17 amino acids. The V and J ends lost 2 bases and 9 bases, in that order; junction bases with no gene match: 14. Per germline, CDR1 SGHNT and CDR2 YENEEA. CDR3 in amino acids: CASSLNLVGTGFGEQFF. The CDR3 nucleotides read TGTGCCAGCAGCTTAAACCTCGTAGGGACAGGGTTCGGTGAGCAGTTCTTC.

There are a few counts of this clonotype. This chain connects TRBV5-4 to TRBJ2-2, with D perhaps TRBD2 (6 bases). Germline lookup yields CDR1 SGHNT and CDR2 YYREEE (reference sequence). Trimming removed 3 bases at V and 6 bases at J, with 12 bases between. CDR3 length: 14 residues. The CDR3 loop reads CASSWDSGAGELFF. The CDR3 coding sequence is TGTGCCAGCAGCTGGGACTCCGGCGCCGGGGAGCTGTTTTTT.

This clonotype appeared many times. This chain connects TRBV3-1 to TRBJ2-7, with D possibly matching TRBD1 (5 bases). Trimming shortened V by 4 bases and J by 2 bases, and 9 bases separated the two germline ends. Germline V gene sequence: CDR1 LGHDT, CDR2 YNNKEL (reference sequence). This CDR3 is built from 13 residues. In nucleotides, the CDR3 is TGTGCCAGCAGCCGAGACAGTACCTACGAGCAGTACTTC. Amino acids: CASSRDSTYEQYF.

This clonotype was observed at least ten times. V is TRBV6-2 or TRBV6-3 and J is TRBJ2-1, with D perhaps matching TRBD1 or TRBD2 (5 bases each). CDR1 and CDR2 from the germline V gene are MNHEY and SVGEGT. The CDR3 totals 19 residues. Between the trimmed V and J ends, which lost 0 bases and 1 base, there was a span of 19 bases. In DNA, the CDR3 is TGTGCCAGCAGTTACTCGAATTTGTGGGGCGGAGGATCCTACAATGAGCAGTTCTTC. This codes for CASSYSNLWGGGSYNEQFF.